In this sample, the clone carrying this TCR beta chain turned up many times. Its matching antigen is unknown. These data originate in a study of T cell repertoires in cytomegalovirus infection. Overall study: Used in the study were CMV epitopes, some recently identified and HLA-C-restricted, others well-studied and HLA-B-restricted. Signatures in public TCR beta sequences pointed to both CMV infection and matching HLA type.

TCRdb ran MiXCR on the reads and lists one entry per CDR3 protein. The data hold hundreds of thousands of distinct CDR3 sequences, with roughly 33% observed a single time. The CDR3 totals 15 residues. V lost 3 bases, J lost 1 base, and 9 bases lay in between. Germline V gene data show CDR1 as SGHTA and CDR2 as FQGTGA. The input for sequencing was cultured CD8+ T cells from PBMCs, taken from culture after CMV antigen stimulation. The TCR comes from a human donor in good health (CMV status not recorded). Some clones in this sample may be carry-over from other donors' samples. The chain uses TRBV7-3 and TRBJ2-2; the D is unclear. The DNA for the CDR3 is TGTGCCAGCAGCTTTTACGCCTTGAACACCGGGGAGCTGTTTTTT. Its translation is CASSFYALNTGELFF.